This T cell receptor beta chain is from a study of vaccination effects on CD4 cells after COVID-19. Only in-frame clones appear in the TCRdb table, and some are missing; sequencing was by immunoSEQ multiplex PCR. This sample carries about 24,000 clones, roughly 80% of them seen once, and the ten largest clones take over 7.5%. About this clone itself: Its antigen is undetermined.

After expansion with viral peptide pools in the ViraFEST assay, antigen-specific CD4+ T cells were sequenced. The culture ran for around nine days before CD4+ T cells were isolated. Two-dose BNT162b2 or mRNA-1273 vaccination was given to participants. No vaccinee had earlier SARS-CoV-2 infection, and nucleocapsid antibodies were negative. The CDR3 consists of 12 residues. V shed 3 bases and J shed 8 bases, with 11 bases lying between them. Germline values: CDR1 SGHDT, CDR2 YYEEEE. The sequence was obtained from a human donor who received a COVID-19 vaccine. The J gene is TRBJ1-2, the V gene TRBV5-6; D gene unclear. This material consisted of CD4+ T cells from PBMCs cultured with SARS-CoV-2 spike peptides, taken after COVID-19 vaccination. CDR3 nucleotides: TGTGCCAGCAGCTGGACTGCGGAGGGCTACACCTTC. This translates into CASSWTAEGYTF.